This TCR beta chain was identified in a study of T cell responses to AZD1222 COVID-19 vaccine. The overall study: Second doses that came at about 4 or about 12 weeks were put together. Overall study results and limits: Donor demographics were predominantly white British with a female majority; clonal diversity may be underestimated. Two AZD1222 administrations were followed by greater Spike-specific TCR breadth and depth.

Notes on this clone: The antigen is unknown.

Germline CDR1 and CDR2: MNHEY and SVGEGT. CDR3 length: 13 residues. The germline V and J ends were trimmed by 3 bases and 5 bases, with 11 bases remaining between them. Some clones are missing from TCRdb's copy, which holds only in-frame ones; the method was immunoSEQ multiplex PCR. The table lists tens of thousands of clones, more than 80% of them singletons, with roughly 31% in the top ten. The TCR was taken from an adult in good health. The sample consisted of peripheral blood, taken on day 0 of AZD1222 vaccination. The rearrangement links TRBV6-2 or TRBV6-3 to TRBJ2-7; D may be TRBD2 (6 bases). CDR3 region: CASSYWGENEQYF. For the CDR3, the DNA is TGTGCCAGCAGTTATTGGGGGGAGAACGAGCAGTACTTC.